The following is a TCR beta chain sequence with its context. Its antigen is still unknown. The protocol was immunoSEQ multiplex PCR, while the TCRdb copy is restricted to in-frame clones and leaves out a portion. The sample shows 89,000 or so clones, around 82% of them seen only once. This record belongs to a study of lymphopenia after photon versus proton radiotherapy. The germline V gene has CDR1 MDHEN and CDR2 SYDVKM. V lost 7 bases to trimming and J lost 8 bases, with 14 bases between them. This CDR3 has 13 residues. The study's findings and limits: Post-nadir diversity loss with photons came from oligoclonal expansion, particularly CD8+ Temra cells.

The TCR originated in a man between 60 and 75 years old with pancreatic cancer. The starting material was peripheral blood, obtained from a patient treated with proton-based radiotherapy. The V call is TRBV28, the J call TRBJ1-4, with no clear D. The CDR3 is CASISGSREKLFF. The DNA of the CDR3 is TGTGCCAGCATATCGGGTTCAAGGGAAAAACTGTTTTTT.